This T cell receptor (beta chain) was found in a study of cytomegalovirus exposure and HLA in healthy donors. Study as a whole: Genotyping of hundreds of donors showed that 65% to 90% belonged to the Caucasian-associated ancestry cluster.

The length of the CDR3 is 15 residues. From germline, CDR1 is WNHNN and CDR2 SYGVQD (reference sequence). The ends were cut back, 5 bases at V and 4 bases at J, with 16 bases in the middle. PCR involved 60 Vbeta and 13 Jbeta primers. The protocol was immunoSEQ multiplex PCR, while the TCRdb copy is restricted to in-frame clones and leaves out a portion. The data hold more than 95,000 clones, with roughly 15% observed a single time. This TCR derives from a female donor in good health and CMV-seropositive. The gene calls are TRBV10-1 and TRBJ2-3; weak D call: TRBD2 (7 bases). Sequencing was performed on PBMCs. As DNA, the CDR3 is TGCGCCAGCAGTTGGTCAGGGGAGGGGGCAGATACGCAGTATTTT. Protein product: CASSWSGEGADTQYF.